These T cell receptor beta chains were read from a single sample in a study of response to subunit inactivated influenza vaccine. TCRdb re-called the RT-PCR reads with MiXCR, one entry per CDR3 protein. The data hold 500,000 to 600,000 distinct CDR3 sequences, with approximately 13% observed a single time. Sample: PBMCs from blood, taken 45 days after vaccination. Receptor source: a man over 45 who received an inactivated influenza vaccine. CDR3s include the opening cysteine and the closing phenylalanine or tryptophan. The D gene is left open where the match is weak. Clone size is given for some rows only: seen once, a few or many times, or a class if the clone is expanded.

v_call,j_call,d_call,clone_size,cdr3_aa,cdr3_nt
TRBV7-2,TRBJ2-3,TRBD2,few,CASSLALTSSSTDTQYF,TGTGCCAGCAGCTTAGCACTGACTAGCAGTAGCACAGATACGCAGTATTTT
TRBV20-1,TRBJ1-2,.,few,CSAPTNYGYTF,TGCAGTGCTCCAACTAACTATGGCTACACCTTC
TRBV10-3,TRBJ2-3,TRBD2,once,CAISSGAGGTDTQYF,TGTGCCATCAGTTCCGGCGCGGGAGGCACAGATACGCAGTATTTT
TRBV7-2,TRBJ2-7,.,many,CASSLAENYEQYF,TGTGCCAGCAGCTTAGCCGAAAACTACGAGCAGTACTTC
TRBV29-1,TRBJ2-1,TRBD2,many,CSVASGGYYEQFF,TGCAGCGTTGCTAGCGGGGGGTATTATGAGCAGTTCTTC
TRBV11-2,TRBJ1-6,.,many,CASSSLRAVRNSPLHF,TGTGCCAGCAGCTCCCTAAGGGCAGTCCGAAATTCACCCCTCCACTTT
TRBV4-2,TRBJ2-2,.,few,CASSQDRLNTGELFF,TGTGCCAGCAGCCAAGATCGACTGAACACCGGGGAGCTGTTTTTT
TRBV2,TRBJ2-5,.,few,CASSFLSATQYF,TGTGCCAGCAGCTTTTTGTCAGCGACCCAGTACTTC
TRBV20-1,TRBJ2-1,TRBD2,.,CSATKPGGSYNEQFF,TGCAGTGCTACCAAACCGGGGGGATCCTACAATGAGCAGTTCTTC
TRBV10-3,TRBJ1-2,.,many,CAISESMTDSDGYTF,TGTGCCATCAGTGAGTCGATGACGGACAGTGATGGCTACACCTTC
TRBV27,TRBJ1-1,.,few,CASSLLGGARSEAFF,TGTGCCAGCAGTTTATTGGGGGGCGCAAGGTCTGAAGCTTTCTTT
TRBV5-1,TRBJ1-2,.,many,CASSYSSTETRYTF,TGCGCCAGCAGCTATTCTTCGACGGAAACGAGGTACACCTTC
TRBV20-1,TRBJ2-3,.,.,CSARAPLARDTQYF,TGCAGTGCTAGGGCTCCCCTTGCGAGAGATACGCAGTATTTT
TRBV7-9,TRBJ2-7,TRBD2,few,CASSLVPAGAIEQYF,TGTGCCAGCAGCTTAGTGCCAGCGGGAGCCATCGAGCAGTACTTC
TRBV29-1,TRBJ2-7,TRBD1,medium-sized,CSVDQGESYEQYF,TGCAGCGTTGATCAGGGGGAGTCCTACGAGCAGTACTTC
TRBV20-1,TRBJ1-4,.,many,CSAPGATNEKLFF,TGCAGTGCTCCAGGGGCAACTAATGAAAAACTGTTTTTT
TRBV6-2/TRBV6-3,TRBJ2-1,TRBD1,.,CASSYSNRGLEQFF,TGTGCCAGCAGTTACTCGAACAGGGGGCTTGAGCAGTTCTTC
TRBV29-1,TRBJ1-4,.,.,CSVGDTPTNEKLFF,TGCAGCGTTGGGGACACCCCAACTAATGAAAAACTGTTTTTT
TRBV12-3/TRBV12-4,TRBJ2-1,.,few,CASSRGAGGYNEQFF,TGTGCCAGCAGTAGGGGGGCAGGGGGTTACAATGAGCAGTTCTTC
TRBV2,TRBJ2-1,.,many,CASSGDRYNEQFF,TGTGCCAGCAGTGGCGACAGGTACAATGAGCAGTTCTTC
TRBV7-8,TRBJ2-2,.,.,CAILRGVAGELFF,TGTGCCATCCTCAGGGGTGTCGCCGGGGAGCTGTTTTTT
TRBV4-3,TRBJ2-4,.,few,CASSQDRVGPLNIQYF,TGCGCCAGCAGCCAAGACAGGGTTGGTCCCTTAAACATTCAGTACTTC
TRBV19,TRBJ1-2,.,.,CASTPVAQVTGYTF,TGTGCCAGTACCCCAGTGGCACAAGTTACTGGCTACACCTTC
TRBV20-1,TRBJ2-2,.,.,CSASDTGITGELFF,TGCAGTGCTAGCGATACAGGAATCACCGGGGAGCTGTTTTTT
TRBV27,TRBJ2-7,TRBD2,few,CASSLLGLAMNYEQYF,TGTGCCAGCAGTTTGCTTGGACTAGCGATGAACTACGAGCAGTACTTC
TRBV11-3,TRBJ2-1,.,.,CASSLSSGHEQFF,TGTGCCAGCAGCTTATCGTCAGGGCATGAGCAGTTCTTC
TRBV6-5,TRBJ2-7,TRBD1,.,CASSSPDRDRHEQYF,TGTGCCAGCAGTTCGCCCGACAGGGACCGGCACGAGCAGTACTTC